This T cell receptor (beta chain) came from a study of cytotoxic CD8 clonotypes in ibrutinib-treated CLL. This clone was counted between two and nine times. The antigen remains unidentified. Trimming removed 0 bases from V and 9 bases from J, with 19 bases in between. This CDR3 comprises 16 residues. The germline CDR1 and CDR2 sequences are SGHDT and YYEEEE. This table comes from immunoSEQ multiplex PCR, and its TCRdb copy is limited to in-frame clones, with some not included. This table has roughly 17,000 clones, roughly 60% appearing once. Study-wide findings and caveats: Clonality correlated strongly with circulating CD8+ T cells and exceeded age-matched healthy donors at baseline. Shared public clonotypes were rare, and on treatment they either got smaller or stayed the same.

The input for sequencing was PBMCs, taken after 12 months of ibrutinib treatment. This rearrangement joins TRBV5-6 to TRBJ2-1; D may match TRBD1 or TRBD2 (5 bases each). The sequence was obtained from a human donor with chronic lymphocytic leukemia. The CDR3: CASSLAARHDGTEQFF. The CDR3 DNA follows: TGTGCCAGCAGCTTGGCCGCCAGGCATGATGGGACTGAGCAGTTCTTC.